The 19 T cell receptor beta chains listed next were all sequenced from one sample in a study of T cells in Graves' hyperthyroidism and ophthalmopathy. Regions amplified from RNA transcripts were the TCR beta CDR3 regions. The HTBI set primed first-round TCR CDR3 RT-PCR. TCRdb fed the multiplex PCR reads into MiXCR, producing one record per CDR3 protein. This table has under 300,000 distinct CDR3 sequences, approximately 23% appearing once. The sequenced material came from blood. These receptors all stem from a man aged 30 to 45 with Graves' ophthalmopathy.

The chain has TRBV11-2 and TRBJ1-6; unclear D gene. Germline loops: CDR1 SGHAT, CDR2 FQNNGV. CDR3 length: 16 amino acids. Trimming shortened V by 5 bases and J by 0 bases, and 11 bases separated the two germline ends. The CDR3 DNA is TGTGCCAGCAGCCTCCCCGGAGGCTCCTATAATTCACCCCTCCACTTT. Residues: CASSLPGGSYNSPLHF.

J is TRBJ1-2 and V is TRBV10-3; D gene unclear. The CDR3 length is 13 residues. CDR1 is ENHRY, CDR2 SYGVKD, per germline. With 2 bases removed from V and 4 bases from J, the gap between germline ends came to 8 bases. CDR3 residues: CAISETDSYGYTF. The CDR3 bases are TGTGCCATCAGTGAGACGGATTCCTATGGCTACACCTTC.

This clonotype was observed at least ten times. V and J are TRBV11-2 and TRBJ2-4; maybe TRBD1 (6 bases). The germline V gene has CDR1 SGHAT and CDR2 FQNNGV. V gave up 5 bases and J gave up 3 bases, with 17 bases separating them. The CDR3 runs 16 residues. Here the CDR3 reads CASSPRPQGLKNIQYF. For the CDR3, the DNA is TGTGCCAGCAGCCCTCGGCCCCAGGGGCTCAAAAACATTCAGTACTTC.

This clonotype was counted only a few times. The chain employs TRBV5-5 and TRBJ2-2; 7 bases line up with TRBD2. Germline loops: CDR1 SGHKS, CDR2 YYEKEE (reference sequence). Trimming removed 4 bases from V and 4 bases from J; junction bases left unmatched: 7. This CDR3 is 15 amino acids long. CDR3 residues: CASSPLAGVTGELFF. In DNA form, the CDR3 reads TGTGCCAGCAGCCCTTTGGCGGGAGTCACCGGGGAGCTGTTTTTT.

There are many counts of this clonotype. The chain links TRBV19 to TRBJ2-1, with D possibly called TRBD1 or TRBD2 (5 bases each). The V gene lost 5 bases and the J gene lost 7 bases, with 21 bases spanning the gap. Germline lookup yields CDR1 LNHDA and CDR2 SQIVND (reference sequence). The CDR3 runs 16 residues. The CDR3 loop reads CASSEGNPGSTNEQFF. The CDR3 region has the DNA TGTGCCAGTAGTGAGGGGAACCCAGGGAGCACAAATGAGCAGTTCTTC. Together with reference TRBV19 and TRBJ2-1, the CDR3 gives the full variable domain: DGGITQSPKYLFRKEGQNVTLSCEQNLNHDAMYWYRQDPGQGLRLIYYSQIVNDFQKGDIAEGYSVSREKKESFPLTVTSAQKNPTAFYLCASSEGNPGSTNEQFFGPGTRLTVL.

This clonotype was seen more than once but under ten times. The gene calls are TRBV5-1 and TRBJ1-1; TRBD1 matches at 8 bases. This CDR3 has 14 amino acids. V lost 0 bases and J lost 7; bases outside the gene matches: 5. Germline V lookup: CDR1 SGHRS, CDR2 YFSETQ. This CDR3 is CASSLGQGTFEAFF. In DNA, the CDR3 is TGCGCCAGCAGCTTGGGACAGGGGACTTTTGAAGCTTTCTTT. Based on the CDR3 plus reference TRBV5-1 and TRBJ1-1, the full variable domain is KAGVTQTPRYLIKTRGQQVTLSCSPISGHRSVSWYQQTPGQGLQFLFEYFSETQRNKGNFPGRFSGRQFSNSRSEMNVSTLELGDSALYLCASSLGQGTFEAFFGQGTRLTVV.

The chain uses TRBV11-2 and TRBJ2-7, with D possibly being TRBD1 (5 bases). Trimming pared 5 bases from V and 7 bases from J, leaving 24 bases between. This CDR3 region has 16 residues. Germline-derived CDR1 and CDR2 are SGHAT and FQNNGV. CDR3 sequence: CASSPGWWQGRREQYF. In DNA form, the CDR3 reads TGTGCCAGCAGCCCGGGTTGGTGGCAGGGTCGACGGGAGCAGTACTTC.

This chain connects TRBV5-8 to TRBJ1-1; no clear D gene. CDR3 length: 14 residues. V lost 0 bases and J 11 bases, leaving 17 bases between the germline ends. Per the germline V gene, CDR1 is SGHTS and CDR2 is YDEGEE. The CDR3 DNA is TGTGCCAGCAGCTTGGTTGGTACCGGATATGGGGCTTTCTTT. Its translation is CASSLVGTGYGAFF.

This clonotype was picked up a small number of times. The chain joins TRBV6-1 to TRBJ1-1; 9 nucleotides match TRBD1. V gave up 4 bases and J gave up 3 bases; unmatched junction bases: 12. CDR3 length: 17 residues. Germline V gene sequence: CDR1 MNHNS, CDR2 SASEGT. The CDR3 sequence is CASSARTGDRYDTEAFF. The DNA for the CDR3 is TGTGCCAGCAGTGCCCGGACAGGGGATCGGTACGACACTGAAGCTTTCTTT.

This clonotype occurred a few times. This chain connects TRBV20-1 to TRBJ2-7, with 10 positions matching TRBD2. The CDR3 loop spans 16 amino acids. In germline, CDR1 is DFQATT, CDR2 SNEGSKA (reference sequence). J was trimmed by 2 bases and V by 1 base; bases with no gene match: 8. The CDR3 spells CSARVPKAGGPYEQYF. In nucleotides, the CDR3 is TGCAGTGCTAGAGTTCCTAAAGCGGGAGGGCCCTACGAGCAGTACTTC.

This clonotype has a count of ten or more. The gene calls are TRBV28 and TRBJ2-7; 14 bases fit TRBD2. The CDR3 contains 15 residues. Trimming removed 6 bases from V and 6 bases from J; junction bases left unmatched: 7. Per the germline V gene, CDR1 is MDHEN and CDR2 is SYDVKM. CDR3 loop: CASRLTSGRVVEQYF. The DNA of the CDR3 is TGTGCCAGCAGACTGACTAGCGGGAGGGTGGTCGAGCAGTACTTC.

This clonotype was found a few times. The genes are TRBV2 and TRBJ1-5; D not resolved. CDR3 length equals 16 residues. Germline CDR1 SNHLY, CDR2 FYNNEI. V lost 4 bases to trimming and J lost 1 base, with 14 bases between them. The CDR3 bases are TGTGCCAGCAGTGTCCCCCGGTTCCGGAGCAATCAGCCCCAGCATTTT. This translates into CASSVPRFRSNQPQHF.

The chain links TRBV6-5 to TRBJ2-7, with D possibly TRBD1 on 6 matching bases. Germline V gene data show CDR1 as MNHEY and CDR2 as SVGAGI. This CDR3 has 14 residues. Trimming removed 2 bases from V and 7 bases from J, with 15 bases in between. In DNA, the CDR3 is TGTGCCAGCAGTTACCACAGGGTAGGGAAAGAGCAGTACTTC. Its translation is CASSYHRVGKEQYF.

This clonotype appeared many times. The chain uses TRBV12-3 or TRBV12-4 and TRBJ2-1; TRBD2 aligns across 8 bases. V was clipped by 2 bases and J by 10 bases; unmatched bases: 7. This CDR3 has 14 amino acids. The CDR3 DNA is TGTGCCAGCAGTTTAAAATTTGGCGGGAGGGAGCAGTTCTTC. Amino acid sequence: CASSLKFGGREQFF.

The chain is built from TRBV20-1 and TRBJ2-7; 7 positions agree with TRBD1. Looked up from germline, CDR1 is DFQATT and CDR2 is SNEGSKA (reference sequence). J gave up 1 base and V 3 bases, and 15 bases lay outside the gene matches. This CDR3 has 17 residues. Here the CDR3 reads CSARDRRDPRASYEQYF. CDR3 sequence (DNA): TGCAGTGCTAGGGACAGGAGAGACCCCCGGGCGTCCTACGAGCAGTACTTC.

This clonotype was counted ten times or more. V is TRBV11-2 and J is TRBJ2-5; 7 bases line up with TRBD2. The junction had 6 bases not matched to a gene; V was cut back by 1 base and J by 4 bases. The CDR3 totals 15 residues. CDR1 is SGHAT, CDR2 FQNNGV, per germline. CDR3 sequence (DNA): TGTGCCAGCAGCTTAGTGGCGGGAGACTCAGAGACCCAGTACTTC. Its protein product is CASSLVAGDSETQYF.

The chain couples TRBV11-2 to TRBJ2-7; 11 bases are a match to TRBD2. CDR1 is SGHAT and CDR2 is FQNNGV in the germline V gene. V shed 2 bases and J 6 bases; nucleotides not matched to a gene: 9. The CDR3 length is 16 residues. CDR3 nucleotide sequence: TGTGCCAGCAGCTTAACGTTTAGCGGGAGGGCCGGCGAGCAGTACTTC. Its protein is CASSLTFSGRAGEQYF.

The chain couples TRBV5-6 to TRBJ1-1; no reliable D call. V lost 1 base to trimming and J lost 2 bases, with 9 bases between them. The CDR3 is made up of 14 amino acids. Germline CDR1 and CDR2: SGHDT and YYEEEE. The CDR3 here is CASSLYGLNTEAFF. CDR3 in DNA: TGTGCCAGCAGCTTGTACGGCCTTAACACTGAAGCTTTCTTT.

This clonotype was counted a few times. J is TRBJ2-1 and V is TRBV3-1; possibly TRBD2 for D (6 bases). The CDR3 length is 16 residues. V lost 5 bases and J lost 9, with 23 bases in between. Germline assignment: CDR1 LGHDT and CDR2 YNNKEL (reference sequence). The chain's CDR3 is CASSEGTHSWISEQFF. DNA of the CDR3: TGTGCCAGCAGCGAAGGGACTCACTCGTGGATTAGTGAGCAGTTCTTC.